This T cell receptor beta chain was profiled in a study of OX40 agonist ivuxolimab in advanced cancers. Study in general: The dose-escalation cohort had hepatocellular carcinoma, melanoma, renal cell or head and neck cancer.

The CDR3 covers 15 residues. Per the germline V gene, CDR1 is MDHEN and CDR2 is SYDVKM. Trimming took 6 bases from V and 7 from J, leaving 21 bases between them. TCRdb keeps only in-frame clones here, not all; method: immunoSEQ multiplex PCR. The table shows 45,000 to 65,000 clones, with about 88% occurring only once. Sample: CD4+ or CD8+ T cells sorted from blood, taken in a trial of the OX40 agonist ivuxolimab. This chain uses TRBV28 with TRBJ1-1; D possibly corresponds to TRBD1 (5 bases). The receptor's source is an adult with an advanced solid tumor such as melanoma, head and neck, liver or kidney cancer. The CDR3 DNA is TGTGCCAGCAGGCTTCCGGGACTGGAGAAGTTTGAAGCTTTCTTT. Translating it yields CASRLPGLEKFEAFF.